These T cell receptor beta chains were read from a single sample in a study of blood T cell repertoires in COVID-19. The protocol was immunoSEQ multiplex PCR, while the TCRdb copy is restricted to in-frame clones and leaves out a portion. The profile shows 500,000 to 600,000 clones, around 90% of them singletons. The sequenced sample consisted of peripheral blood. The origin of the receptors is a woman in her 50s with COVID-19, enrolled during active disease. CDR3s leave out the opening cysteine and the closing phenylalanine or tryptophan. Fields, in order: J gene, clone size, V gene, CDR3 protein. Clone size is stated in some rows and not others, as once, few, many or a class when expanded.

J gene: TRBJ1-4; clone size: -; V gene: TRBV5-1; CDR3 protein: ASKVTGGFTNEKLF
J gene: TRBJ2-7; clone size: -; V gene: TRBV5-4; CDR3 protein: ASTRGTDEQY
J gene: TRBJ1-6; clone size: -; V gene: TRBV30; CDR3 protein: AWSVRGTGNSPLH
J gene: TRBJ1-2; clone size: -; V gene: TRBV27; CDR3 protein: ASSDRGRDGYT
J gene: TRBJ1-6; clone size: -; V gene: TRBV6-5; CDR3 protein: ASRGEQRNSPLH
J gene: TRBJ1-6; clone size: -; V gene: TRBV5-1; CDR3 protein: ASSFGGTNSPLH
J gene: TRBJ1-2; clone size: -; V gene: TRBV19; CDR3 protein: ASSIGNRGGYT
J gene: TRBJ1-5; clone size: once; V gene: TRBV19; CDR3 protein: ASSSTGNSNQPQH
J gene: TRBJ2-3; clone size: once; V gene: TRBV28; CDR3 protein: ASTPRGQGDQDTQY
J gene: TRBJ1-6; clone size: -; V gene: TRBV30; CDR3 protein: AWSLSRGTAYNSPLH
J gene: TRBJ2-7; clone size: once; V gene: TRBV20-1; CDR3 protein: SAGRGPEQY
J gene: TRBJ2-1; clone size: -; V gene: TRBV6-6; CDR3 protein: ASSYSVAGGLNEQF
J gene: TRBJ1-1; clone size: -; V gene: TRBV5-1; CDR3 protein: ASSLEQGARRNTEAF
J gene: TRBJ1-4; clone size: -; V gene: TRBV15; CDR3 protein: ATSRDRQPNEKLF
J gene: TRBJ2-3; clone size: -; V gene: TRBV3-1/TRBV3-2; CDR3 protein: ASSQRGRGALDTQY
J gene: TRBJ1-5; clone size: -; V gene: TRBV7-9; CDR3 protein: ASSFDTPLQPQH
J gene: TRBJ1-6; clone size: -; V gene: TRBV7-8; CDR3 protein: ASSPTYSPLH
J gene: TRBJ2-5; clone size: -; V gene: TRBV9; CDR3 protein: ASSLQETQY
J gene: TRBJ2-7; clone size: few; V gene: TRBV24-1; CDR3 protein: ATSAELAGGYEQY